Given below is one T cell receptor beta chain in context. The antigen is undetermined. Time point specified: pre-treatment sample, taken before nivolumab and TIL therapy. Enrollment ran from late 2017 to early 2020. This sample was included in a study of TIL therapy for anti-PD-1-resistant metastatic lung cancer. At the level of the study: Four tumors were EGFR-mutant and two were ALK-rearranged. Study results and limitations: TIL clonotype persistence in blood showed no apparent association with response.

The immunoSEQ assay was v3. Sequencing depth was 1.9 million or so read pairs for survey level, about 5-6.5 million for deep. Profiled with immunoSEQ multiplex PCR; TCRdb holds only in-frame clones, not every one. Of approximately 40,000 clones listed, about 70% are singletons. The sequencing here drew on blood, taken at baseline. This clonotype originated in a person aged 25 to 85 with non-small cell lung cancer.

The CDR3: CASSKGQNFYNEQFF. The CDR3 bases are TGTGCCAGCAGCAAGGGACAGAATTTCTACAATGAGCAGTTCTTC. The chain is built from TRBV11-3 and TRBJ2-1, with 7 bases fitting TRBD1. In germline, CDR1 is SGHNT, CDR2 YENEEA. This CDR3 region has 15 residues. V lost 5 bases, J lost 3 bases, and 7 bases stayed unmatched.